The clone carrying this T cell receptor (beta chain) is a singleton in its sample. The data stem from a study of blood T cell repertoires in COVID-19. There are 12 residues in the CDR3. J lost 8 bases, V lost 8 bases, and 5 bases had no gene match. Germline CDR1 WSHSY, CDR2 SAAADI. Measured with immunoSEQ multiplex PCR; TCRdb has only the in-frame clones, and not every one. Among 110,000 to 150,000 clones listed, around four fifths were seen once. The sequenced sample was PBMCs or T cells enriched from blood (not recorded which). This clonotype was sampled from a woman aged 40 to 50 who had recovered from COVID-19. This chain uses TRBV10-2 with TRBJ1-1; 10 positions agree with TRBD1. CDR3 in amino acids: CASWDRGVEAFF. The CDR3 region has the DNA TGCGCCAGCTGGGACAGGGGTGTAGAAGCTTTCTTT.